This TCR beta chain was profiled in a study of blood T cell repertoires in COVID-19. Study at large: Sample material is recorded as cDNA or gDNA derived from T cells, B-cell-depleted T cells, or PBMCs.

Germline V gene sequence: CDR1 LNHDA, CDR2 SQIVND (reference sequence). V was cut by 6 bases and J by 2 bases, with 19 bases left in between. CDR3 length: 16 residues. Those enrolled, adults aged 18 to 89 years, came from some 25 US areas. The study assigned cohorts using participant-reported clinical history. TCRdb's table, derived via immunoSEQ multiplex PCR, lists solely in-frame clones and lacks some. Found here are 300,000 to 500,000 clones, 88% of them singletons; the top ten hold approximately 1%. V and J are TRBV19 and TRBJ1-1; possibly TRBD1 for D (6 bases). This sequence originates from a woman aged 30 to 39 with acute COVID-19. Sequencing used PBMCs or T cells enriched from blood (not recorded which). DNA for the CDR3: TGTGCCAGTAGCAGGGGCGGGGGACCGATTAACACTGAAGCTTTCTTT. Translating gives CASSRGGGPINTEAFF.